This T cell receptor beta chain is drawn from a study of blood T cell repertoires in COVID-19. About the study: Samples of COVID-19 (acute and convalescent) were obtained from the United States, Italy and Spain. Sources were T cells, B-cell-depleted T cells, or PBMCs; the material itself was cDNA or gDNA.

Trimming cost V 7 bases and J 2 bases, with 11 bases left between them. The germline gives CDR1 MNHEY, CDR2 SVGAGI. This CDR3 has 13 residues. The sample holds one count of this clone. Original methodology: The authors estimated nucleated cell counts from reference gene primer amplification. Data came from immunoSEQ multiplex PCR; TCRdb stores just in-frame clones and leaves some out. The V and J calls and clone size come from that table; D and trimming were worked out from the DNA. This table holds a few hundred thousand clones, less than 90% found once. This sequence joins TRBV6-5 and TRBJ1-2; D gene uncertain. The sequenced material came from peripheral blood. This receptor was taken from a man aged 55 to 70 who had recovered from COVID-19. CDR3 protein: CASKSKENYGYTF. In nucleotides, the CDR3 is TGTGCCAGCAAAAGTAAGGAGAACTATGGCTACACCTTC.